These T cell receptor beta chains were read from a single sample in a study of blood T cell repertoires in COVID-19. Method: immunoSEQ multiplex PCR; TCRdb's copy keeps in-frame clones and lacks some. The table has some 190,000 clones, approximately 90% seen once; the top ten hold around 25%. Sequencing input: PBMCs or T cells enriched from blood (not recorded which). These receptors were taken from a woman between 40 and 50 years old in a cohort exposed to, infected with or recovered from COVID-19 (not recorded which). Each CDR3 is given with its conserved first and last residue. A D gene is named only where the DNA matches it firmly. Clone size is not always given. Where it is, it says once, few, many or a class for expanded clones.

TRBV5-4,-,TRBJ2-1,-,TGTGCCAGCAGCTTGGCCGTCGAGACCTACAATGAGCAGTTCTTC,CASSLAVETYNEQFF
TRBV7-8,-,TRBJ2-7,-,TGTGCCAGCAGCCCCCTTGCGGGGCTCTCCTACGAGCAGTACTTC,CASSPLAGLSYEQYF
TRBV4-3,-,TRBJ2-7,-,TGCGCCAGCAGCCAGGCCTTAGGAGGCTCCTACGAGCAGTACTTC,CASSQALGGSYEQYF
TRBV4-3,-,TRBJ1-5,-,TGCGCCAGCAAGATGGATAGGAGCAGTCCTGATCAGCCCCAGCATTTT,CASKMDRSSPDQPQHF
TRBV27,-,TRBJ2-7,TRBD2,TGTGCCAGCAGTTTTAGCGGGAGAATTAATGACGAGCAGTACTTC,CASSFSGRINDEQYF
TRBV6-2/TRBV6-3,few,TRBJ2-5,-,TGTGCCAGCAGCCCTTCGGGAGCGGGCAAAGAGACCCAGTACTTC,CASSPSGAGKETQYF
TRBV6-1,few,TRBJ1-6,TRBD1,TGTGCCAGCAGTGATGGGGGACAGGTTTCTTCACCCCTCCACTTT,CASSDGGQVSSPLHF
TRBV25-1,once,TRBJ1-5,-,TGTGCCAGCAGTGGACAGGATCAGCCCCAGCATTTT,CASSGQDQPQHF
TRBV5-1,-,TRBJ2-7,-,TGCGCCACGAGAGACCGGACAGAGGCCTACGAGCAGTACTTC,CATRDRTEAYEQYF
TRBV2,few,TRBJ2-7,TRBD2,TGTGCCAGCAGGGAAAGCGGGAGGGCCTACGAGCAGTACTTC,CASRESGRAYEQYF
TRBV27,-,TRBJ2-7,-,TGTGCCAGCAGTTTAAGGGGACAAGATTACGAGCAGTACTTC,CASSLRGQDYEQYF
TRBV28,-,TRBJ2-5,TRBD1,TGTGCCAGCAGTTCTCGGACAGGGGGCCAGGAGACCCAGTACTTC,CASSSRTGGQETQYF
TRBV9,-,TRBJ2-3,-,TGTGCCAGCAGCGTAGCCCCACAGAGCACAGATACGCAGTATTTT,CASSVAPQSTDTQYF
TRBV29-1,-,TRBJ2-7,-,TGCAGCGTTGACGAGGGCTACGAGCAGTACTTC,CSVDEGYEQYF
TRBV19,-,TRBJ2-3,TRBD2,TGTGCCAGTAGCTGGGGACTAGCGGGGAGACCCACAGATACGCAGTATTTT,CASSWGLAGRPTDTQYF
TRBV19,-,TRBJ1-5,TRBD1,TGTGCCAGTACCGCTTCCGGGACAGGGGGCGGGAAGGCACAGCATTTT,CASTASGTGGGKAQHF
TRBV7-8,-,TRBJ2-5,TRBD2,TGTGCCAGCAGCTTCCAACTAGCGGGGAAAGAGACCCAGTACTTC,CASSFQLAGKETQYF
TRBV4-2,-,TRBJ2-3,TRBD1,TGTGCCAGCAGCCAAGAGTCAGGGGGCGACACAGATACGCAGTATTTT,CASSQESGGDTDTQYF
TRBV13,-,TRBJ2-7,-,TGTGCCAGCAGCTCGACAGGTATAACCTACGAGCAGTACTTC,CASSSTGITYEQYF
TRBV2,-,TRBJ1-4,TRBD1,TGTGCCAGCAGTGGACAGGGCCCGGCAACTAATGAAAAACTGTTTTTT,CASSGQGPATNEKLFF
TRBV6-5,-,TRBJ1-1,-,TGTGCCAGCGTGAGGAGGCTGAACACTGAAGCTTTCTTT,CASVRRLNTEAFF
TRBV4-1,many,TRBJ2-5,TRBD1,TGCGCCAGCAGCCTGCGGGACAGGGGCTCGGGGACCCAGTACTTC,CASSLRDRGSGTQYF
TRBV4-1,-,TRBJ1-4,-,TGCGCCAGCAGCCACGGTGATAATGAAAAACTGTTTTTT,CASSHGDNEKLFF
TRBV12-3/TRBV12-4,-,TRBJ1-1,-,TGTGCCAGCGGATTTACAGGTGCCGAAGCTTTCTTT,CASGFTGAEAFF
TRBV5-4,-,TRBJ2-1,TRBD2,TGTGCCAGCAGTGCGGCGCGCGGGAGTATCAATGAGCAGTTCTTC,CASSAARGSINEQFF
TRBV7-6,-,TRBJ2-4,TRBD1,TGTGCCAGCAGCTTAGGAGGGGGCGGCATTCAGTACTTC,CASSLGGGGIQYF
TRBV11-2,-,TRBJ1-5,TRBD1,TGTGCCAGCAGCTTAACAGGGGGACCCAATCAGCCCCAGCATTTT,CASSLTGGPNQPQHF
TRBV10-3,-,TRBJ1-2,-,TGTGCCATCAGTGTGGAGGGTTCTAACTATGGCTACACCTTC,CAISVEGSNYGYTF
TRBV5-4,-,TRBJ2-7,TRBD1,TGTGCCAGCAGCCGGGACAGCAGTACCTACGAGCAGTACTTC,CASSRDSSTYEQYF
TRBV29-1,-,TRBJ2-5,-,TGCAGCGTTGCCCCGGCCGGACAGAAACAAGAGACCCAGTACTTC,CSVAPAGQKQETQYF
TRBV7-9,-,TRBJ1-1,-,TGTGCCAGCAGCTTTTCTAACACTGAAGCTTTCTTT,CASSFSNTEAFF
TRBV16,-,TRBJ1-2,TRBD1,TGTGCCAGCAGCCAAAGCCCACAGGGGCGATCTAACTATGGCTACACCTTC,CASSQSPQGRSNYGYTF
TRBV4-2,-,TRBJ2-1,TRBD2,TGTGCCAGCAGCCAGGGGGGTAGCGGGAGAACTGAGCAGTTCTTC,CASSQGGSGRTEQFF
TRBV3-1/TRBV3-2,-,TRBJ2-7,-,TGTGCCAGCAGCCATCGTAACTCCTACGAGCAGTACTTC,CASSHRNSYEQYF
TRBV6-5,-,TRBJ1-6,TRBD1,TGTGCCAGCAGTTACGGGCAGGGGGGTTTTAATTCACCCCTCCACTTT,CASSYGQGGFNSPLHF
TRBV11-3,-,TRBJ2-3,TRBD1,TGTGCCAGCAGCTTACGCCCGACAGGGGGGGATACGCAGTATTTT,CASSLRPTGGDTQYF
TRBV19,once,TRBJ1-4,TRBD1,TGTGCCAGTAGTAAGGACAGGGAGGAAAAGCTGTTTTTT,CASSKDREEKLFF
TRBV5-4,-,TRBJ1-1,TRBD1,TGTGCCAGCAGCTTCTATCAGGGGGCGTACACTGAAGCTTTCTTT,CASSFYQGAYTEAFF
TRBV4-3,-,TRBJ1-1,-,TGCGCCAGCAGCCAAGAATTAGGGGTCCTGAACACTGAAGCTTTCTTT,CASSQELGVLNTEAFF
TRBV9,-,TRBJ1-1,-,TGTGCCAGCAGCGTAGGGGGAGGTCCCACTGAAGCTTTCTTT,CASSVGGGPTEAFF
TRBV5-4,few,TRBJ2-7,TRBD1,TGTGCCAGCAGCCCCGGACAGGGGGGCTACGAGCAGTACTTC,CASSPGQGGYEQYF
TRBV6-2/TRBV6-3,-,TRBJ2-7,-,TGTGCCAGCAGTTTCTTCCCTGAGGAGAGCTCCTACGAGCAGTACTTC,CASSFFPEESSYEQYF
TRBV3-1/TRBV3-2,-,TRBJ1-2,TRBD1,TGTGCCAGCAGCCAAGGACGGACAGGGGACTATGGCTACACCTTC,CASSQGRTGDYGYTF
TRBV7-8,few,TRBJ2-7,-,TGTGCCAGCAGCTATCTTACCGGGAACCCCCGCGAGCAGTACTTC,CASSYLTGNPREQYF
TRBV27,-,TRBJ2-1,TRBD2,TGTGCCAGCAGTTTACTAGCGGCAATTAACAATGAGCAGTTCTTC,CASSLLAAINNEQFF
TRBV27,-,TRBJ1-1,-,TGTGCCAGCGCTTCAGGCGGGCCGCTCGGAGCTGAAGCTTTCTTT,CASASGGPLGAEAFF
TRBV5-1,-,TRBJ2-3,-,TGCGCCAGCAGCTTGGAAGGGACACTTTATACAGATACGCAGTATTTT,CASSLEGTLYTDTQYF
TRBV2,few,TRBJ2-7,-,TGTGCCAGCAGTGACAGGGGAACCTACGAGCAGTACTTC,CASSDRGTYEQYF
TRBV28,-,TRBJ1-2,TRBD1,TGTGCCAGCAGTTTTTGGGCTGCGGGACAGCAATATGGCTACACCTTC,CASSFWAAGQQYGYTF
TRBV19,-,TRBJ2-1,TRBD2,TGTGCCAGTAGTAGAATTAGCGGGGGGGCCCTGAATGAGCAGTTCTTC,CASSRISGGALNEQFF
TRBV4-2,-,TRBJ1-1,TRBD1,TGTGCCAGCAGCCAAAGAGAGGGGCAGGGGGGCACTGAAGCTTTCTTT,CASSQREGQGGTEAFF
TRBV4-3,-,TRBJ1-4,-,TGCGCCAGCAGCCAATGGCCGAGAGGAGAAACTAATGAAAAACTGTTTTTT,CASSQWPRGETNEKLFF
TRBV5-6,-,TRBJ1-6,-,TGTGCCAGCAGCTTACAGGGACAATCACCCCTCCACTTT,CASSLQGQSPLHF